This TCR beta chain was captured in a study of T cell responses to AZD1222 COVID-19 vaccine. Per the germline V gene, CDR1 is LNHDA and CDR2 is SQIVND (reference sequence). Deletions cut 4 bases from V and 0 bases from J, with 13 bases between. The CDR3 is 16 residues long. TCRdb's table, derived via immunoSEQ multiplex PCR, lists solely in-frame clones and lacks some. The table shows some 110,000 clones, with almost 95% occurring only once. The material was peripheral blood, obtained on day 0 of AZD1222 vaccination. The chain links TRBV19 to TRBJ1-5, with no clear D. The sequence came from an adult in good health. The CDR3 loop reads CASSTSTVYSNQPQHF. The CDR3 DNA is TGTGCCAGTAGTACATCGACGGTTTATAGCAATCAGCCCCAGCATTTT.